The rows below give T cell receptor beta chains drawn from one sample of a study of beta chain features in type 1 diabetes. TCRdb's copy holds only in-frame clones and misses some; the assay was immunoSEQ multiplex PCR. The sample has 160,000 or so clones; roughly 60% are singletons. Sequencing was done on a sample of naive CD4+ T cells from blood. Source of these receptors: a man younger than 45 with type 1 diabetes. Each CDR3 is given with its conserved first and last residue. The D gene is left open where the match is weak. Clone size, where shown, is once, few, many, or a class for clones that have expanded.

TRBJ2-4 TRBD2 TRBV9 once CASSPRLERGPAKNIQYF TGTGCCAGCAGCCCACGACTGGAGCGGGGCCCAGCCAAAAACATTCAGTACTTC
TRBJ2-7 - TRBV2 - CASSEGLLLYEQYF TGTGCCAGCAGTGAAGGGCTTCTCCTTTACGAGCAGTACTTC
TRBJ1-5 TRBD1 TRBV30 - CAWSRQGGQPQHF TGTGCCTGGAGTAGACAGGGGGGCCAGCCCCAGCATTTT
TRBJ2-6 - TRBV18 - CASSPPGGPSGANVLTF TGTGCCAGCTCACCACCGGGCGGGCCCTCTGGGGCCAACGTCCTGACTTTC
TRBJ2-2 TRBD1 TRBV11-2 - CASSHRDSHTGELFF TGTGCCAGCAGCCATAGGGACAGCCACACCGGGGAGCTGTTTTTT
TRBJ2-5 - TRBV29-1 - CSVDTTGIQETQYF TGCAGCGTGGATACCACAGGGATCCAAGAGACCCAGTACTTC
TRBJ2-5 TRBD2 TRBV10-3 once CATQSGGAEETQYF TGTGCCACCCAAAGCGGGGGGGCGGAGGAGACCCAGTACTTC
TRBJ2-7 TRBD1 TRBV10-3 - CAISLPGETGVEQYF TGTGCCATCAGCCTCCCTGGGGAGACAGGGGTTGAGCAGTACTTC
TRBJ2-5 TRBD1 TRBV27 - CATGGQGMQETQYF TGTGCCACCGGTGGACAGGGGATGCAAGAGACCCAGTACTTC
TRBJ2-3 - TRBV7-2 - CASSPLSQSTDTQYF TGTGCCAGCAGCCCCTTATCGCAAAGCACAGATACGCAGTATTTT
TRBJ2-5 - TRBV9 - CASSVVVEETQYF TGTGCCAGCAGCGTAGTTGTGGAGGAGACCCAGTACTTC
TRBJ2-2 - TRBV11-2 - CASSFRGPDTGELFF TGTGCCAGCAGCTTCCGGGGGCCAGACACCGGGGAGCTGTTTTTT
TRBJ2-3 TRBD2 TRBV29-1 - CSVALLAGQSTDTQYF TGCAGCGTTGCCTTACTAGCGGGGCAGAGCACAGATACGCAGTATTTT
TRBJ2-5 TRBD2 TRBV4-1 - CASSQELGAEAGRETQYF TGCGCCAGCAGCCAAGAGTTGGGAGCGGAAGCGGGGAGAGAGACCCAGTACTTC
TRBJ1-1 - TRBV6-6 - CASSLQGFAEAFF TGTGCCAGCAGTTTACAAGGGTTCGCCGAAGCTTTCTTT
TRBJ2-3 TRBD2 TRBV29-1 - CSVEGLAGTDTQYF TGCAGCGTTGAGGGACTAGCGGGCACAGATACGCAGTATTTT
TRBJ1-4 - TRBV30 - CAWSSAGAWGEKLFF TGTGCCTGGAGTTCCGCCGGGGCGTGGGGTGAAAAACTGTTTTTT
TRBJ2-7 TRBD2 TRBV30 - CAWTGSGVSYEQYF TGTGCCTGGACGGGAAGCGGGGTCTCCTACGAGCAGTACTTC
TRBJ1-6 - TRBV29-1 few CSVGRFRSYNSPLHF TGCAGCGTTGGCCGGTTCCGCTCCTATAATTCACCCCTCCACTTT
TRBJ2-1 TRBD1 TRBV4-3 - CASSQAPGQGGHWQFF TGCGCCAGCAGCCAAGCCCCGGGACAGGGCGGGCACTGGCAGTTCTTC
TRBJ2-3 - TRBV5-4 - CASSLEAGSDTQYF TGTGCCAGCAGCTTGGAAGCTGGTTCAGATACGCAGTATTTT
TRBJ2-5 - TRBV14 - CASSQEARGGETQYF TGTGCCAGCAGCCAAGAAGCCCGGGGTGGAGAGACCCAGTACTTC
TRBJ2-7 - TRBV29-1 - CSVGPVEGPRSEQYF TGCAGCGTGGGACCTGTCGAAGGGCCGAGGTCAGAGCAGTACTTC
TRBJ1-2 - TRBV28 - CASRSLGVQGGYGYTF TGTGCCAGCAGGTCCCTCGGAGTCCAGGGAGGCTATGGCTACACCTTC
TRBJ2-1 - TRBV9 - CASSAPGVWTYNEQFF TGTGCCAGCAGCGCGCCTGGGGTATGGACCTACAATGAGCAGTTCTTC
TRBJ1-3 TRBD1 TRBV15 - CATSRDRQGAGNTIYF TGTGCCACCAGCAGAGATAGACAGGGCGCTGGAAACACCATATATTTT
TRBJ2-1 - TRBV30 once CAWSIADEQFF TGTGCCTGGAGTATAGCTGATGAGCAGTTCTTC
TRBJ2-3 - TRBV2 - CASSRGLDTDTQYF TGTGCCAGCAGCAGGGGACTGGACACAGATACGCAGTATTTT
TRBJ1-4 - TRBV11-2 once CASSLDDSVKLFF TGTGCCAGCAGCCTTGACGACAGCGTAAAACTGTTTTTT
TRBJ2-1 TRBD2 TRBV9 - CASSVAGSGAVGEQFF TGTGCCAGCAGCGTAGCAGGTAGCGGGGCGGTCGGTGAGCAGTTCTTC
TRBJ2-3 TRBD2 TRBV25-1 - CASSDGTSVATDTQYF TGTGCCAGCAGTGACGGGACTAGCGTAGCCACAGATACGCAGTATTTT
TRBJ2-2 TRBD1 TRBV29-1 - CSAADRDTGELFF TGCAGCGCGGCAGACAGGGACACCGGGGAGCTGTTTTTT
TRBJ2-7 - TRBV30 - CAWSGGGSTYEQYF TGTGCCTGGAGTGGAGGCGGCAGCACCTACGAGCAGTACTTC
TRBJ2-5 - TRBV15 - CATSRFGPGLQETQYF TGTGCCACCAGCAGATTCGGTCCAGGGCTGCAGGAGACCCAGTACTTC
TRBJ2-7 - TRBV25-1 - CASSDRRPRNEQYF TGTGCCAGCAGTGACCGCAGACCTCGAAACGAGCAGTACTTC
TRBJ2-5 - TRBV10-3 - CAISESGQAETQYF TGTGCCATCAGTGAGAGTGGGCAGGCGGAGACCCAGTACTTC
TRBJ1-2 TRBD1 TRBV28 few CASTGIDRAYGYTF TGTGCCAGCACCGGAATCGACAGGGCCTATGGCTACACCTTC
TRBJ1-3 - TRBV30 - CAWRQGMDAGNTIYF TGTGCCTGGAGGCAGGGAATGGACGCTGGAAACACCATATATTTT
TRBJ2-3 - TRBV4-3 - CASSQAGAGESTDTQYF TGCGCCAGCAGCCAAGCTGGGGCAGGGGAATCCACAGATACGCAGTATTTT
TRBJ2-3 - TRBV7-2 - CASSPMDTNTDTQYF TGTGCCAGCAGCCCTATGGATACGAACACAGATACGCAGTATTTT
TRBJ2-5 - TRBV20-1 - CSALRSETQYF TGCAGTGCCCTCCGGTCCGAGACCCAGTACTTC
TRBJ1-2 - TRBV11-2 - CASSPASGRMGEGYTF TGTGCCAGCAGCCCGGCGTCGGGCAGGATGGGTGAAGGCTACACCTTC